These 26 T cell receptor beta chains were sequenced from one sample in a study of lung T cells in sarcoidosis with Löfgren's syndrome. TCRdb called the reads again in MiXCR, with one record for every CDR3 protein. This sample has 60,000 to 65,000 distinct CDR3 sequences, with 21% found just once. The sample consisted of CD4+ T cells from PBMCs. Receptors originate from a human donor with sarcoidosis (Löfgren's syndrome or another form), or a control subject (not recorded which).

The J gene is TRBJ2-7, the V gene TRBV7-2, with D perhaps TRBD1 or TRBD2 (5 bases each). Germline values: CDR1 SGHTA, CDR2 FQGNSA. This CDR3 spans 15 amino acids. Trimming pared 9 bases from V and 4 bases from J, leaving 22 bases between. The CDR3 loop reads CARSEGPGRLYEQYF. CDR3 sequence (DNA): TGTGCCAGAAGCGAGGGGCCGGGACGGTTATACGAGCAGTACTTC.

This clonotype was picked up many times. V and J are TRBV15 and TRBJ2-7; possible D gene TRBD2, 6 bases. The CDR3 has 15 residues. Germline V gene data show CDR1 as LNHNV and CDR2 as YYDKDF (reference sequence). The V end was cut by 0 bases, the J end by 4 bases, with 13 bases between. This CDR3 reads CATSREWGVRYEQYF. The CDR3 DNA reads TGTGCCACCAGCAGAGAATGGGGGGTTCGATACGAGCAGTACTTC.

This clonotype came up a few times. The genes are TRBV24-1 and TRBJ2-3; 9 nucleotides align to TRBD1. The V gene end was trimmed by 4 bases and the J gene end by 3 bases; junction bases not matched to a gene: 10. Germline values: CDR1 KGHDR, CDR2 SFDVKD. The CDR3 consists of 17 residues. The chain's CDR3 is CATSDPGGTGLTDTQYF. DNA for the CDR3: TGTGCCACCAGTGACCCCGGAGGGACAGGGTTGACAGATACGCAGTATTTT.

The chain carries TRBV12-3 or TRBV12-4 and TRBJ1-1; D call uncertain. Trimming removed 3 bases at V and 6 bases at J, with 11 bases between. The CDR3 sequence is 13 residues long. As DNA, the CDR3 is TGTGCCAGCAGTTTGAGGCAGTTTCCTGAAGCTTTCTTT. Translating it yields CASSLRQFPEAFF.

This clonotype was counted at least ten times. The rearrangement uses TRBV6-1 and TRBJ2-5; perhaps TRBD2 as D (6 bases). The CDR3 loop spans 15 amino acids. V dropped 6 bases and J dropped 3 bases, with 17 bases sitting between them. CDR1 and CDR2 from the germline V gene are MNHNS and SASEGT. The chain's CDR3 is CASRPGSSGKETQYF. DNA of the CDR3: TGTGCCAGCAGGCCAGGTAGTAGCGGAAAAGAGACCCAGTACTTC.

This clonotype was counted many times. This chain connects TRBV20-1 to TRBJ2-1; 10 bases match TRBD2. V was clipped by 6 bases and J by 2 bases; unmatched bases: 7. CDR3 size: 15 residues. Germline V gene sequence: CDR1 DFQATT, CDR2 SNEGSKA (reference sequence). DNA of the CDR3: TGCAGTGCAAAACTAGCGGGGATTACCTACAATGAGCAGTTCTTC. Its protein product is CSAKLAGITYNEQFF.

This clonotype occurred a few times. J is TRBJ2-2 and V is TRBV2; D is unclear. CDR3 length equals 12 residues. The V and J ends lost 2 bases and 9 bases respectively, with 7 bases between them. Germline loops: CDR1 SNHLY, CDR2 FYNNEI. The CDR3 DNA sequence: TGTGCCAGCAGTGAACCTGGCCGGGAGCTGTTTTTT. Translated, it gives CASSEPGRELFF.

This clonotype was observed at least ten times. CDR3 loop: CASSLGSARTYEQYF. In nucleotides, the CDR3 is TGTGCCAGCAGTTTGGGCAGCGCCAGAACCTACGAGCAGTACTTC. The chain uses TRBV28 and TRBJ2-7; D remains unclear. Deletions cut 3 bases from V and 2 bases from J, with 14 bases between. Germline CDR1 MDHEN, CDR2 SYDVKM. CDR3 length equals 15 residues.

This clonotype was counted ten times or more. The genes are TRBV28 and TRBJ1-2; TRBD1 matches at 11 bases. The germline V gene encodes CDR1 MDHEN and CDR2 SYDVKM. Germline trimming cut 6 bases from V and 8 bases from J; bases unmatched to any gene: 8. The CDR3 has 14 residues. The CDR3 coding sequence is TGTGCCAGCAGCAGGACAGGGGGCAGATGGGGCTACACCTTC. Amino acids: CASSRTGGRWGYTF.

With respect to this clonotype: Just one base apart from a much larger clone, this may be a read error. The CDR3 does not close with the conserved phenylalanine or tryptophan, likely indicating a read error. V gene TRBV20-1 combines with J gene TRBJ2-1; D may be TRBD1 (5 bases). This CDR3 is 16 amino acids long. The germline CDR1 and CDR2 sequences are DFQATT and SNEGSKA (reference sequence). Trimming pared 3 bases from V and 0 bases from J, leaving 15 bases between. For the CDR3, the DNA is TGCAGTGCTAGTTCCGCCCAGGGTGCCTCCTACAATGAGCAGTTCCTC. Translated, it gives CSASSAQGASYNEQFL.

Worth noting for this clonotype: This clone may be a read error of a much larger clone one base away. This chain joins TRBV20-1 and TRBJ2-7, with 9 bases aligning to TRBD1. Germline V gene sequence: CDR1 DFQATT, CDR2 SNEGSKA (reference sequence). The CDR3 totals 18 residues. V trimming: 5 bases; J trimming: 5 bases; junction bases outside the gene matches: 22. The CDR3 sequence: CSAVLGTGQGGITHEQYF. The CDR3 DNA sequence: TGCAGTGCTGTGCTGGGGACAGGGCAAGGCGGGATTACCCACGAGCAGTACTTC.

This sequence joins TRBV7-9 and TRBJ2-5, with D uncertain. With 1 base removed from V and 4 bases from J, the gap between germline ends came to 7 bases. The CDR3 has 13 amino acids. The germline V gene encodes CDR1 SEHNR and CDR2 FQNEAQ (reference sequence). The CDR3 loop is CASSLVRVETQYF. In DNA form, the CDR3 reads TGTGCCAGCAGCTTAGTAAGGGTAGAGACCCAGTACTTC.

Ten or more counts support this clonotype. The CDR3, as DNA: TGTGCCAGCAGTTTTCCCCTTAACCGGGACGATCAGCCCCAGCATTTT. Residues: CASSFPLNRDDQPQHF. This sequence joins TRBV6-1 and TRBJ1-5, with D possibly TRBD1 on 5 matching bases. This CDR3 is 16 amino acids long. V shed 5 bases and J shed 5 bases, with 19 bases lying between them. The V gene's germline CDR1 is MNHNS and CDR2 SASEGT.

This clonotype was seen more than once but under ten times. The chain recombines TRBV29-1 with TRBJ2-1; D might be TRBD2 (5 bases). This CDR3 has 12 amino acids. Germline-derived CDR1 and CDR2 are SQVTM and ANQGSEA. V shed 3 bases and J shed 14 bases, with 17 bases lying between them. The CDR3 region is CSVEISSGAEFF. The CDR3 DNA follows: TGCAGCGTTGAGATCAGCTCCGGAGCGGAGTTCTTC.

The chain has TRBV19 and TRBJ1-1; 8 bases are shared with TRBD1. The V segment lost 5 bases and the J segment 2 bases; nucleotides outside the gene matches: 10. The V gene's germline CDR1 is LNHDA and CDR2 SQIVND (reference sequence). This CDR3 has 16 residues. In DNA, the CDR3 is TGTGCCAGTAGTGGGGACAGGCTGGCTGGAAACACTGAAGCTTTCTTT. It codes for CASSGDRLAGNTEAFF.

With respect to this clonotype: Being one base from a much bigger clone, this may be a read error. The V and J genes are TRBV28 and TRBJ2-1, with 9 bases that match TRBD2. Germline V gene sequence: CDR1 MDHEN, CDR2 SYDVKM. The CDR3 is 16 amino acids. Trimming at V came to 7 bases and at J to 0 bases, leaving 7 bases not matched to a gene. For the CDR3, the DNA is TGTGCCAGCAACCCTAGCGGGATTAGCTCCTACAATGAGCAGTTCTTC. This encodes CASNPSGISSYNEQFF.

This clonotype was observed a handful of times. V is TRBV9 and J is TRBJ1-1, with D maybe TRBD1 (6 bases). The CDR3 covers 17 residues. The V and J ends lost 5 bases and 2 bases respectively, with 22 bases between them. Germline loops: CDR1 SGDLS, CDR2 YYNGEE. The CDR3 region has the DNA TGTGCCAGCAGGACCCCACGACAGGAGAAACTAAACACTGAAGCTTTCTTT. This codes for CASRTPRQEKLNTEAFF.

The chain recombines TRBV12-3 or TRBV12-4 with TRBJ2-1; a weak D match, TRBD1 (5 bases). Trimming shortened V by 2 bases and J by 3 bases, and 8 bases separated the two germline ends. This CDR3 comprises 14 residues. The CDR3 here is CASSLRGNYNEQFF. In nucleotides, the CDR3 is TGTGCCAGCAGTTTAAGGGGAAACTACAATGAGCAGTTCTTC.

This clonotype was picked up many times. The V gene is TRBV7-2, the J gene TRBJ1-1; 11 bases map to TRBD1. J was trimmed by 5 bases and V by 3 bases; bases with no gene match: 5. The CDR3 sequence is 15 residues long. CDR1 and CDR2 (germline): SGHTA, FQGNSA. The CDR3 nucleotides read TGTGCCAGCAGCTTTCGGACAGGGGGCGCGACTGAAGCTTTCTTT. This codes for CASSFRTGGATEAFF.

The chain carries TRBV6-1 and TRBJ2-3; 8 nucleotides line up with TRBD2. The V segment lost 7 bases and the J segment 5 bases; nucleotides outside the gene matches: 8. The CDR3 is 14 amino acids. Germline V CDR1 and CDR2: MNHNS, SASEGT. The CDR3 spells CASTYGRGVDTQYF. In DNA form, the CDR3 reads TGTGCCAGCACCTACGGGCGGGGGGTAGATACGCAGTATTTT.

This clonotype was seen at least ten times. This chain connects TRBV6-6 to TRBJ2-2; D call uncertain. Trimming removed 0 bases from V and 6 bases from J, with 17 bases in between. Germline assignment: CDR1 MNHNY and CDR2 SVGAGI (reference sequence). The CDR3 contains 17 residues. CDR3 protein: CASSYSIPPTNAGELFF. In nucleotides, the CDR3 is TGTGCCAGCAGTTACTCCATCCCCCCGACAAACGCCGGGGAGCTGTTTTTT.

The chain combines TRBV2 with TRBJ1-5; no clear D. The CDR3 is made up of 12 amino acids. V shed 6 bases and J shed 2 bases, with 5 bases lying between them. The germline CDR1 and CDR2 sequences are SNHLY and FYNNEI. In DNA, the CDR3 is TGTGCCAGCAGGCACGGCAATCAGCCCCAGCATTTT. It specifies CASRHGNQPQHF.

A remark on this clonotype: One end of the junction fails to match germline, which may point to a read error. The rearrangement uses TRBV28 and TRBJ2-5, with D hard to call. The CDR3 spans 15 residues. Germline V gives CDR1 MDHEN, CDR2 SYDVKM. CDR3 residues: CASSKLTGVQEAQYF. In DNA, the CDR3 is TGTGCCAGCAGTAAATTAACCGGAGTACAAGAGGCCCAGTACTTC.

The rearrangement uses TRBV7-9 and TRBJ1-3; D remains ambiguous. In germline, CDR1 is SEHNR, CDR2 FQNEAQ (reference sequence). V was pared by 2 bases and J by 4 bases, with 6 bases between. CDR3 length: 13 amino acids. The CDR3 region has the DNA TGTGCCAGCAGCTTATTCACGGGAAACACCATATATTTT. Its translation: CASSLFTGNTIYF. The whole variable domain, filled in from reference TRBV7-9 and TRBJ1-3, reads DTGVSQNPRHKITKRGQNVTFRCDPISEHNRLYWYRQTLGQGPEFLTYFQNEAQLEKSRLLSDRFSAERPKGSFSTLEIQRTEQGDSAMYLCASSLFTGNTIYFGEGSWLTVV.

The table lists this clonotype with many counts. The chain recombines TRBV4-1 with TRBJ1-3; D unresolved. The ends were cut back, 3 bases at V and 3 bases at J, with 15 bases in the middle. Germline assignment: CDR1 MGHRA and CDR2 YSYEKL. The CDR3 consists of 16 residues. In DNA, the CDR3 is TGCGCCAGCAGCCATAATGCCCGGCAGGATGGAAACACCATATATTTT. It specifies CASSHNARQDGNTIYF.

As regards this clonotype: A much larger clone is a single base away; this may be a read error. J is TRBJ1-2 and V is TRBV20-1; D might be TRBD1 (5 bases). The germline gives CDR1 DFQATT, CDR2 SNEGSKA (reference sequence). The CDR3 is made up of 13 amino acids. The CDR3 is CIADHGTGYGYTF. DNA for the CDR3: TGCATTGCTGATCACGGTACAGGCTATGGCTACACCTTC.